This T cell receptor beta chain was identified during a study of T cells in Graves' hyperthyroidism and ophthalmopathy. Overall study findings and caveats: It was a median around 6 months before onset that the model predicted ophthalmopathy.

The germline CDR1 and CDR2 sequences are KGHDR and SFDVKD. This CDR3 spans 14 amino acids. Trimming cost V 0 bases and J 5 bases, with 9 bases left between them. Worth noting for this clonotype: Its antigen remains unknown.

Criteria for exclusion of patients were uncontrolled infection, other autoimmune disease, pregnancy or lactation. The diagnoses drew upon clinical symptoms, serum thyroxine and TRAb, thyroid ultrasound and orbital computed tomography. RNA transcripts served as the template for amplifying TCR beta CDR3 regions. In the first-round RT-PCR of the TCR CDR3, the HTBI primer set was used. TCRdb fed the multiplex PCR reads into MiXCR, producing one record per CDR3 protein. The data show 250,000 to 350,000 distinct CDR3 sequences, about 20% seen once. The chain joins TRBV24-1 to TRBJ2-5; D is perhaps TRBD2 (6 bases). The material sequenced was blood. The receptor's source is a man younger than 45 with Graves' ophthalmopathy. The CDR3 is CATSDLGGGETQYF. The CDR3 region has the DNA TGTGCCACCAGTGATTTGGGTGGGGGGGAGACCCAGTACTTC.